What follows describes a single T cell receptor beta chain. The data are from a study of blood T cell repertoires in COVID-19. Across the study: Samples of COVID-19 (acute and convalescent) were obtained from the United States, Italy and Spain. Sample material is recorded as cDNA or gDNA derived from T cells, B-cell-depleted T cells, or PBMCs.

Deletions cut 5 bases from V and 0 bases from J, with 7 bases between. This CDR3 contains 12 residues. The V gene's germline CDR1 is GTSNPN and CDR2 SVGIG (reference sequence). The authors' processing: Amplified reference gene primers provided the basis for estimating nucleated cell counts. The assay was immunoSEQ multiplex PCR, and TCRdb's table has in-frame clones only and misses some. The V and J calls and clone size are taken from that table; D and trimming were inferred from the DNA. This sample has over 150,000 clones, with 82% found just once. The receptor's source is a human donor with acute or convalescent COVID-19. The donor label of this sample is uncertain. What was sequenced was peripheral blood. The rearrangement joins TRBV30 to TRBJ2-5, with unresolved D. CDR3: CAWAPDQETQYF. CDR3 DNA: TGTGCCTGGGCCCCCGACCAAGAGACCCAGTACTTC. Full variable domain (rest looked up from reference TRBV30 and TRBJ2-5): SQTIHQWPATLVQPVGSPLSLECTVEGTSNPNLYWYRQAAGRGLQLLFYSVGIGQISSEVPQNLSASRPQDRQFILSSKKLLLSDSGFYLCAWAPDQETQYFGPGTRLLVL.